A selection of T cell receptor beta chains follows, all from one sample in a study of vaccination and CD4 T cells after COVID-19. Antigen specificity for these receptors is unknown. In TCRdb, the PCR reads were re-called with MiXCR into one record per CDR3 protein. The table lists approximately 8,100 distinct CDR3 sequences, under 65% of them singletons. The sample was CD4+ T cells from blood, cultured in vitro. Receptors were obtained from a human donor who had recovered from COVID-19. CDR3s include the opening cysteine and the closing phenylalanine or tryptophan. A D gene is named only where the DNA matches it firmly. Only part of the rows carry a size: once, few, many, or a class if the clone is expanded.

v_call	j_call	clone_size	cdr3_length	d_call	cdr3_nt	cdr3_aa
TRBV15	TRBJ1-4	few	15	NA	TGTGCCACCAGCACCACTGACGGTATTGGAGACCGACTGTTTTTT	CATSTTDGIGDRLFF
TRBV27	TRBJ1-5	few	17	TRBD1	TGTGCCAGCAGTCCCGGACAGGGCACCGGGAGCAATCAGCCCCAGCATTTT	CASSPGQGTGSNQPQHF
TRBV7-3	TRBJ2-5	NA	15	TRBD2	TGTGCCAGCAGCTTAGCACACGGGAGGGGTGAGACCCAGTACTTC	CASSLAHGRGETQYF
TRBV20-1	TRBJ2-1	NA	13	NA	TGCAGTGCACGGGAGACGGCCTACAATGAGCAGTTCTTC	CSARETAYNEQFF
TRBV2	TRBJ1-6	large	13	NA	TGTGCCAGCATGCGAGGTGAGGGGTCACCCCTCCACTTT	CASMRGEGSPLHF
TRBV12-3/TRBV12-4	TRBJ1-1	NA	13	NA	TGTGCCAGCAGTTTAGCGCGGGGTGCTGAAGCTTTCTTT	CASSLARGAEAFF
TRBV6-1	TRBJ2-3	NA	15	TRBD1	TGTGCCAGCCGCAGAGACAGGGGGCCCACAGATACGCAGTATTTT	CASRRDRGPTDTQYF
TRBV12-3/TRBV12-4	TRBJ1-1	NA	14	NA	TGTGCCAGCAGTTTACTGGATATGAGGGCTGAAGCTTTCTTT	CASSLLDMRAEAFF
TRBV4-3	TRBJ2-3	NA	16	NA	TGCGCCAGCAGCCAAGATCCAGGGCGGAACACAGATACGCAGTATTTT	CASSQDPGRNTDTQYF
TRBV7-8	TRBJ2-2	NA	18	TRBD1	TGTGCCAGCAGCTTCCTTAGACAGGGGGCCATGAACACCGGGGAGCTGTTTTTT	CASSFLRQGAMNTGELFF
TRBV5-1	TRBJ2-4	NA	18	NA	TGCGCCAGCAGCTTGGCCGTCCGAGGGGTCGGTACCAAAAACATTCAGTACTTC	CASSLAVRGVGTKNIQYF
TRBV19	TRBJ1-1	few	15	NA	TGTGCCAGTTCCCCCACCGGGATCCTGAACACTGAAGCTTTCTTT	CASSPTGILNTEAFF
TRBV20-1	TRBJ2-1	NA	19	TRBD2	TGCAGTGCCAACCCACAACTAGCGGGAGATTTATATGGGTATAATGAGCAGTTCTTC	CSANPQLAGDLYGYNEQFF
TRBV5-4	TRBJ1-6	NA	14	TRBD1	TGTGCCAGCACCCCGGGACAGCTTAATTCACCCCTCCACTTT	CASTPGQLNSPLHF
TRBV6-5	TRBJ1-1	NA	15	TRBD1	TGTGCCAGCAGTTACAACGACAGGGGGCGAAATGAAGCTTTCTTT	CASSYNDRGRNEAFF
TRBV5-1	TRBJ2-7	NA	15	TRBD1	TGCGCCAGCAGCTTAGATGGACAGGGGGGCTACGAGCAGTACTTC	CASSLDGQGGYEQYF
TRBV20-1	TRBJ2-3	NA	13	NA	TGCAGTGCCCCGCGGGCCAACACAGATACGCAGTATTTT	CSAPRANTDTQYF
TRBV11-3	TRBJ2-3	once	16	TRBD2	TGTGCCAGCAGCTCCCCTAGCGGGGAGTACACAGATACGCAGTATTTT	CASSSPSGEYTDTQYF
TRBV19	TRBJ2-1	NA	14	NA	TGTGCCAGCGACAGCCCGCCCCTTTACAATGAGCAGTTCTTC	CASDSPPLYNEQFF
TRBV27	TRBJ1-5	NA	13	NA	TGTGCCAGCAGTTTAGTTAACAATCAGCCCCAGCATTTT	CASSLVNNQPQHF
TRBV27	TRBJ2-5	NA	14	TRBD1	TGTGCCAGCAGTCCCCGGGACAGCCTAGAGACCCAGTACTTC	CASSPRDSLETQYF
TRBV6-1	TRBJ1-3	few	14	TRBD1	TGTGCCACCAGGAAGGGGGCTGCTGGAAACACCATATATTTT	CATRKGAAGNTIYF
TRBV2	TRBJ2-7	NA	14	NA	TGTGCCAGCAGACCGGGGCGACAGGCTTACGAGCAGTACTTC	CASRPGRQAYEQYF
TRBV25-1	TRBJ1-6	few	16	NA	TGTGCCAGCAGCCCCGCTACTCAAGCTCGCAATTCACCCCTCCACTTT	CASSPATQARNSPLHF
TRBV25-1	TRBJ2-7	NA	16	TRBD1	TGTGCCAGCAGTAAAATGCCAGGGGGTTTTCCCTACGAGCAGTACTTC	CASSKMPGGFPYEQYF
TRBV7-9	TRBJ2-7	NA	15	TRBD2	TGTGCCAGCAGCCCCCCCGGGACTAGCGGCTACGAGCAGTACTTC	CASSPPGTSGYEQYF
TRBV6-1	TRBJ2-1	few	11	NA	TGTGCCAGCAGTGCGGGAGAGGGGCAGTTCTTC	CASSAGEGQFF
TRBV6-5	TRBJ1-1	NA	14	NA	TGTGCCAGCAGTTACGCGGGAGCGGACACTGAAGCTTTCTTT	CASSYAGADTEAFF
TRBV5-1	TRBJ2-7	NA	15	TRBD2	TGCGCCAGCAGCATAGACCCCGGGGGGTCCTACGAGCAGTACTTC	CASSIDPGGSYEQYF
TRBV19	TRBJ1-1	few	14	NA	TGTGCCAGTACCCCCGGTGACGTGAACACTGAAGCTTTCTTT	CASTPGDVNTEAFF
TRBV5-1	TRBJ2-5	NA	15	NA	TGCGCCAGCAGCTTGGGGGGGACGTCTCTAGAGACCCAGTACTTC	CASSLGGTSLETQYF
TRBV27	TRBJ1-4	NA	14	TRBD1	TGTGCCTCCAGTAAGGGACAGCTTAATGAAAAACTGTTTTTT	CASSKGQLNEKLFF
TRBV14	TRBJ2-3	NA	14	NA	TGTGCCAGCAGCCCGGCGGGGGCCACAGATACGCAGTATTTT	CASSPAGATDTQYF
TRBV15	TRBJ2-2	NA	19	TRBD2	TGTGCCACCAGCAGAGATGGACTAGCGGGAGCGTTCAACACCGGGGAGCTGTTTTTT	CATSRDGLAGAFNTGELFF
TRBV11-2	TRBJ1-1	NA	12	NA	TGTGCCAGCAGCTTAGTTGGCCAGAAAGCTTTCTTT	CASSLVGQKAFF
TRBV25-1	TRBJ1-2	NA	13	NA	TGTGCCAGCAGCAAGCGGGGTACGAATGGCTACACCTTC	CASSKRGTNGYTF
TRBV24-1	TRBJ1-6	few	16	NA	TGTGCCACCAGTGATTTGCACAGGGTCAAAAATTCACCCCTCCACTTT	CATSDLHRVKNSPLHF